These 19 T cell receptor beta chains share one sample of origin, sequenced in a study of PD-1 blockade in classical Hodgkin lymphoma. The repertoire was sequenced with immunoSEQ multiplex PCR; TCRdb's copy has only in-frame clones and lacks some. Of thousands of clones listed, roughly 80% are singletons. Following autologous stem cell transplantation, relapse occurred in every patient, and exposure to brentuximab vedotin varied. Starting with thawed PBMCs, CD4+ T cells were purified by magnetic negative selection. The sequences come from CD4+ T cells from blood, collected at baseline. The receptors were sampled from a human donor with classical Hodgkin lymphoma.

CDR3 DNA: TGTGCCTGGAGGGGGGGGCCCACCGGGGAGCTGTTTTTT. Its translation is CAWRGGPTGELFF. This chain joins TRBV30 and TRBJ2-2; perhaps TRBD2 as D (7 bases). The V end was cut by 3 bases, the J end by 4 bases, with 9 bases between. CDR1 is GTSNPN and CDR2 is SVGIG in the germline V gene (reference sequence). This CDR3 spans 13 amino acids.

The rearrangement links TRBV6-5 to TRBJ2-5, with 7 nucleotides matching TRBD1. The CDR3 totals 13 residues. Germline V gives CDR1 MNHEY, CDR2 SVGAGI. V lost 4 bases, J lost 5 bases, and 4 bases stayed unmatched. The DNA for the CDR3 is TGTGCCAGCAGTTCCGACAGGGCCGAGACCCAGTACTTC. Its translation: CASSSDRAETQYF.

This chain uses TRBV28 with TRBJ1-2, with TRBD1 matching 10 bases. V was pared by 3 bases and J by 5 bases, with 6 bases of the junction left unmatched. The CDR3 length is 15 residues. Per germline, CDR1 MDHEN and CDR2 SYDVKM. The CDR3 protein is CASSFADRGGYGYTF. In DNA form, the CDR3 reads TGTGCCAGCAGTTTCGCGGACAGGGGGGGGTATGGCTACACCTTC.

For the CDR3, the DNA is TGTGCCAGCAGCGTAGGCCAGTTAAGGGCTGCTGGAAACACCATATATTTT. This sequence encodes CASSVGQLRAAGNTIYF. The V call is TRBV9, the J call TRBJ1-3; no clear D. The CDR3 covers 17 residues. V was cut by 0 bases and J by 2 bases, with 15 bases left in between. The germline V gene encodes CDR1 SGDLS and CDR2 YYNGEE.

The rearrangement uses TRBV4-3 and TRBJ2-1, with 8 positions matching TRBD2. The V gene end was trimmed by 0 bases and the J gene end by 5 bases; junction bases not matched to a gene: 9. Germline CDR1 is LGHNA and CDR2 is YSLEER. The CDR3 loop spans 17 amino acids. CDR3 in amino acids: CASSQDRGTRANNEQFF. CDR3 in DNA: TGCGCCAGCAGCCAAGATAGGGGGACTAGAGCGAACAATGAGCAGTTCTTC.

This chain connects TRBV19 to TRBJ2-7; a possible D gene is TRBD2 (7 bases). Germline V lookup: CDR1 LNHDA, CDR2 SQIVND (reference sequence). V was shortened by 7 bases and J by 2 bases, with 9 bases between the two germline ends. The CDR3 covers 12 residues. The CDR3 DNA sequence: TGTGCCAGTAAGGGGGGGACCTACGAGCAGTACTTC. This translates into CASKGGTYEQYF.

The genes are TRBV20-1 and TRBJ1-2; D gene unclear. Trimming shortened V by 5 bases and J by 8 bases, and 12 bases separated the two germline ends. CDR1 DFQATT and CDR2 SNEGSKA come from the germline V gene (reference sequence). The CDR3 sequence is 11 residues long. The CDR3 DNA reads TGCAGTGCTCCTGGGTCTTGGGGCTACACCTTC. Translation gives CSAPGSWGYTF.

The chain uses TRBV15 and TRBJ1-5; D is unclear. Germline V gives CDR1 LNHNV, CDR2 YYDKDF (reference sequence). CDR3 size: 15 residues. V dropped 3 bases and J dropped 3 bases, with 12 bases sitting between them. DNA of the CDR3: TGTGCCACCAGCAGGGACCCCCTGTACAATCAGCCCCAGCATTTT. This sequence encodes CATSRDPLYNQPQHF. The full variable domain, in which reference TRBV15 and TRBJ1-5 provide the parts outside the CDR3, is DAMVIQNPRYQVTQFGKPVTLSCSQTLNHNVMYWYQQKSSQAPKLLFHYYDKDFNNEADTPDNFQSRRPNTSFCFLDIRSPGLGDTAMYLCATSRDPLYNQPQHFGDGTRLSIL.

This clone has only one observation. V usage is TRBV30 and J usage is TRBJ1-4, with unresolved D. The CDR3 is 13 residues long. V dropped 3 bases and J dropped 8 bases, with 13 bases sitting between them. CDR1 and CDR2 from the germline V gene are GTSNPN and SVGIG (reference sequence). The CDR3 nucleotides are TGTGCCTGGAGCAATAACGACGGGGAAAAACTGTTTTTT. Protein: CAWSNNDGEKLFF.

This chain uses TRBV28 with TRBJ2-7, with D possibly matching TRBD1 (5 bases). Trimming took 4 bases from V and 4 from J, leaving 8 bases between them. This CDR3 spans 12 amino acids. Germline CDR1 reads MDHEN; CDR2 reads SYDVKM. The CDR3 sequence is CASSWGRYEQYV. The CDR3 DNA reads as TGTGCCAGCAGTTGGGGCCGGTACGAGCAGTACGTC.

The chain is built from TRBV5-6 and TRBJ2-3; TRBD1 matches at 7 bases. Looked up from germline, CDR1 is SGHDT and CDR2 is YYEEEE. The CDR3 runs 15 residues. J was trimmed by 1 base and V by 4 bases; bases with no gene match: 6. CDR3 bases: TGTGCCAGCAGCCCCTTAGACAGGGGCACAGATACGCAGTATTTT. This sequence encodes CASSPLDRGTDTQYF. The whole variable domain, remainder taken from reference TRBV5-6 and TRBJ2-3, is DAGVTQSPTHLIKTRGQQVTLRCSPKSGHDTVSWYQQALGQGPQFIFQYYEEEERQRGNFPDRFSGHQFPNYSSELNVNALLLGDSALYLCASSPLDRGTDTQYFGPGTRLTVL.

The V gene is TRBV19, the J gene TRBJ2-6, with 7 bases that match TRBD1. The V and J ends lost 4 bases and 2 bases, in that order; junction bases with no gene match: 5. Germline assignment: CDR1 LNHDA and CDR2 SQIVND (reference sequence). The CDR3 spans 16 residues. CDR3 bases: TGTGCCAGTAGTACATGGACAGGAACTGGGGCCAACGTCCTGACTTTC. It translates to CASSTWTGTGANVLTF.

Written as DNA, the CDR3 is TGCAGCGTATCAGGACTAGCGGGAGGGATCGGGGAGCTGTTTTTT. It translates to CSVSGLAGGIGELFF. The chain links TRBV29-1 to TRBJ2-2; 15 nucleotides line up with TRBD2. V lost 6 bases, J lost 7 bases, and 6 bases stayed unmatched. The CDR3 runs 15 residues. CDR1 is SQVTM, CDR2 ANQGSEA, per germline.

The chain joins TRBV4-1 to TRBJ2-3; D is undetermined. CDR1 is MGHRA and CDR2 is YSYEKL in the germline V gene. V was shortened by 9 bases and J by 2 bases, with 18 bases between the two germline ends. This CDR3 has 15 amino acids. This chain's CDR3 is CASRPGPVLTDTQYF. As DNA, the CDR3 is TGCGCCAGTAGACCCGGGCCTGTACTCACAGATACGCAGTATTTT.

The chain carries TRBV5-1 and TRBJ2-3; 9 bases fit TRBD2. This CDR3 spans 20 amino acids. Germline CDR1 reads SGHRS; CDR2 reads YFSETQ. The J segment lost 2 bases and the V segment lost 2 bases, leaving 18 bases of the junction unmatched. CDR3 loop: CASSLFLGGVSGSSTDTQYF. The CDR3 DNA follows: TGCGCCAGCAGCTTATTCCTAGGGGGGGTTAGCGGGAGTTCCACAGATACGCAGTATTTT.

V gene TRBV11-2 combines with J gene TRBJ2-7; 7 bases match TRBD2. The CDR3 extends over 15 amino acids. CDR1 is SGHAT and CDR2 is FQNNGV in the germline V gene. The J segment lost 2 bases and the V segment lost 1 base, leaving 5 bases of the junction unmatched. The chain's CDR3 is CASSLGPAGPYEQYF. CDR3 DNA sequence: TGTGCCAGCAGCTTAGGTCCAGCGGGGCCCTACGAGCAGTACTTC.

This clone was observed a handful of times. This chain joins TRBV15 and TRBJ2-7; D is possibly TRBD1 (5 bases). The V end was cut by 0 bases, the J end by 1 base, with 7 bases between. The CDR3 loop spans 14 amino acids. CDR1 is LNHNV, CDR2 YYDKDF, per germline (reference sequence). CDR3 region: CATSRDTGSYEQYF. The CDR3 region has the DNA TGTGCCACCAGCAGAGACACAGGTTCCTACGAGCAGTACTTC.

The V gene is TRBV29-1, the J gene TRBJ1-1, with D uncertain. The CDR3 spans 12 residues. The germline CDR1 and CDR2 sequences are SQVTM and ANQGSEA. The CDR3 protein is CCAALGNTEAFF. In DNA, the CDR3 is TGCTGTGCAGCGTTAGGGAACACTGAAGCTTTCTTT.

The V and J genes are TRBV27 and TRBJ1-5; D possibly corresponds to TRBD1 (5 bases). CDR3 size: 15 residues. CDR1 is MNHEY and CDR2 is SMNVEV in the germline V gene (reference sequence). V lost 2 bases and J lost 5, with 13 bases in between. DNA for the CDR3: TGTGCCAGCAGTTTACGGGGGTTGGTGGATCAGCCCCAGCATTTT. Encoded protein: CASSLRGLVDQPQHF.